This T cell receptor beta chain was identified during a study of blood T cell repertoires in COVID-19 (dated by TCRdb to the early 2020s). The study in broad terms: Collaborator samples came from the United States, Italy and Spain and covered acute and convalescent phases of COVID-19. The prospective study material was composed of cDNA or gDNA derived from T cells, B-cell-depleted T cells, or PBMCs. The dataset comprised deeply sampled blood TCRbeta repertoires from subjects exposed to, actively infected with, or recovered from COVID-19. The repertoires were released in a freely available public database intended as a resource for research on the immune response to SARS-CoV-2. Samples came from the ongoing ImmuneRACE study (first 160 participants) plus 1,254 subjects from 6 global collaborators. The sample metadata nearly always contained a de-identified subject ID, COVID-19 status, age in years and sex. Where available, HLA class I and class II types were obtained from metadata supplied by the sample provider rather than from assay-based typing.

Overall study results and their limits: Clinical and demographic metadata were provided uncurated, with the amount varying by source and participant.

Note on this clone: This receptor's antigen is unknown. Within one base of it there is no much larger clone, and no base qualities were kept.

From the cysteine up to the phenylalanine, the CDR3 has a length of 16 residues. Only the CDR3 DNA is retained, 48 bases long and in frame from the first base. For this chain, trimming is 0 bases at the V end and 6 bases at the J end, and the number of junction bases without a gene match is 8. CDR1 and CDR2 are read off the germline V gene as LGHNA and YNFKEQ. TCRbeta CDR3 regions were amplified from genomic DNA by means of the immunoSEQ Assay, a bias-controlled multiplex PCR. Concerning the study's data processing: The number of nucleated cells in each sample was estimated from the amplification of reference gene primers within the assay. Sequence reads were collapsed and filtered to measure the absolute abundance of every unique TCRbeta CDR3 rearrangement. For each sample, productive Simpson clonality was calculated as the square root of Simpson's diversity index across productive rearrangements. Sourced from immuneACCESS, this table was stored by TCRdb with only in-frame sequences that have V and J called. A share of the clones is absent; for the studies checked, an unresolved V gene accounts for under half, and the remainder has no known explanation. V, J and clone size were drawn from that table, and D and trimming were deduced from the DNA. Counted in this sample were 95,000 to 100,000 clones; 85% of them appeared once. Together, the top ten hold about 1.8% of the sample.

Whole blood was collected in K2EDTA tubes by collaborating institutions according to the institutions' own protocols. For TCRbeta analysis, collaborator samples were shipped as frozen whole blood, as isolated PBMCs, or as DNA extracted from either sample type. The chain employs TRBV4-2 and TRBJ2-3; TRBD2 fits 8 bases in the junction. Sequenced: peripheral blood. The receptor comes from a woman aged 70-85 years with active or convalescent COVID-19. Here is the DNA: TGTGCCAGCAGCCAAGAGTCGGGGGGGTGGGCGGATACGCAGTATTTT. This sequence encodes CASSQESGGWADTQYF.